The present TCR beta chain was sequenced within a study of glioma-infiltrating T cells. Study-wide background: Target coverage was about 4- to 10-fold for about a million blood T cells. Study-level points and caveats: Tissue-blood divergence was below expectation in non-neoplastic patients, above in gliomas. Patients with low tissue-blood divergence carried a signature set of shared blood CDR3 motifs.

Amplification of TCR alpha and beta CDR3 regions from RNA used iRepertoire nested multiplex PCR. For one-step reverse transcription and amplification, 100-400 ng of tissue mRNA or PBMC total RNA was used. TCRdb called the multiplex PCR reads again in MiXCR, with one record for every CDR3 protein. The repertoire holds roughly 350,000 distinct CDR3 sequences, with 41% as singletons. The CDR3 runs to 15 residues. The V and J ends lost 7 bases and 1 base respectively, with 15 bases between them. Germline CDR1 is MGHRA and CDR2 is YSYEKL. Worth noting for this clonotype: Its target is not known.

This receptor was identified in a human donor with low-grade glioma or glioblastoma, undergoing nonglioma brain surgery, or in good health (not recorded which). The chain couples TRBV4-1 to TRBJ2-3; possibly TRBD1 or TRBD2 for D (5 bases each). The specimen was glioma tissue, nonneoplastic brain tissue, or PBMCs (not recorded which). This chain's CDR3 is CASTSWGSGTDTQYF. In DNA form, the CDR3 reads TGCGCCAGCACCTCTTGGGGGAGCGGCACAGATACGCAGTATTTT.